This T cell receptor (beta chain) was sequenced for a study of T-cell reconstitution after alpha-beta-depleted transplantation in children. There are a few counts of this clonotype. Using unique molecular identifiers, the investigators prepared the TCRbeta library. TCRdb re-called the PCR reads with MiXCR, one entry per CDR3 protein. The profile shows 500,000 to 600,000 distinct CDR3 sequences, over 25% of them singletons. The CDR3 covers 14 residues. Germline V gene lookup returns CDR1 SQVTM and CDR2 ANQGSEA. Trimming removed 5 bases at V and 6 bases at J, with 20 bases between. This sequence joins TRBV29-1 and TRBJ2-7; tentatively, D is TRBD1 (5 bases). Here the sequenced sample was PBMCs from the stem cell graft donor, taken from the stem cell graft. This clonotype was sampled from a human donor who donated a stem cell graft to a child with aplastic anemia. The CDR3 spells CSVRPRPRQGEQYF. The DNA of the CDR3 is TGCAGCGTTCGCCCTCGCCCACGGCAGGGCGAGCAGTACTTC.